These T cell receptor beta chains were read from a single sample in a study of T cell changes during pregnancy in multiple sclerosis. Sequenced by immunoSEQ multiplex PCR; TCRdb stores in-frame clones only, minus some. Among some 93,000 clones listed, roughly 92% were seen once. The source material was peripheral blood, sampled after pregnancy. The receptors come from a female donor with multiple sclerosis, enrolled in a pregnancy study. CDR3s leave out the opening cysteine and the closing phenylalanine or tryptophan.

>TRBJ1-1|TRBV30|10
ACKRGITEAF
>TRBJ2-7|TRBV5-6|16
ASSLAEDRGARSYEQY
>TRBJ1-2|TRBV18|13
ASSHDRDPSYGYT
>TRBJ1-6|TRBV7-3|11
ASSLMENSPLH
>TRBJ2-7|TRBV19|12
ASSYREGPYEQY
>TRBJ1-2|TRBV5-6|12
ASSLIGQGYGYT
>TRBJ1-5|TRBV10-2|12
ASSGEQGPQPQH
>TRBJ2-5|TRBV30|17
AWKGQGEYGTYGQETQY
>TRBJ2-7|TRBV28|12
ASSPIDSRYEQY
>TRBJ1-5|TRBV6-1|14
ASSERGTPNNQPQH
>TRBJ1-2|TRBV5-5|14
ASSSPGQGRDYGYT
>TRBJ1-2|TRBV4-2|11
ASSARTPGGYT
>TRBJ2-7|TRBV10-1|12
ASSESPGGFEQY
>TRBJ1-2|TRBV20-1|9
SAGGGAGYT
>TRBJ2-5|TRBV27|12
ASSLAGEWETQY
>TRBJ1-5|TRBV10-3|13
AISELGKGDQPQH
>TRBJ2-7|TRBV21-1|17
ASSKPWCPRAGRPYEQY
>TRBJ2-7|TRBV5-6|12
ASSFTGESYEQY
>TRBJ2-7|TRBV9|15
ASSVGGGTGGRNEQY
>TRBJ2-2|TRBV14|14
ASSQVAGDNTGELF
>TRBJ2-3|TRBV15|14
ATSRPGGTVTDTQY
>TRBJ2-7|TRBV6-5|11
ASSYPNGNEQY